The sequence of this TCR beta chain was determined in a study of shared clonotypes between healthy human individuals. Naivety among CD8 cells was defined by CD45RO negativity and positive CCR7 selection, thereby excluding terminally differentiated effector memory CD45RA+ cells. Profiled with immunoSEQ multiplex PCR; TCRdb holds only in-frame clones, not every one. Among roughly 2 million clones, 85% to 95% were seen once, and the ten largest hold 0.85% to 1.2%. The CDR3 length is 12 residues. V was shortened by 3 bases and J by 3 bases, with 7 bases between the two germline ends. Germline lookup yields CDR1 SGHNT and CDR2 YYREEE (reference sequence). Concerning this clone: Other nucleotide sequences from this sample produce the same CDR3.

The sequence was obtained from a man aged 18 to 30 in good health. The chain carries TRBV5-4 and TRBJ2-7; no clear D gene. The material sequenced was naive CD8+ T cells sorted from blood. The CDR3 nucleotides are TGTGCCAGCAGCTCCGATAACTACGAGCAGTACTTC. This sequence encodes CASSSDNYEQYF. The full variable domain, in which reference TRBV5-4 and TRBJ2-7 provide the parts outside the CDR3, is ETGVTQSPTHLIKTRGQQVTLRCSSQSGHNTVSWYQQALGQGPQFIFQYYREEENGRGNFPPRFSGLQFPNYSSELNVNALELDDSALYLCASSSDNYEQYFGPGTRLTVT.